The sequence of this T cell receptor beta chain was determined in a study of blood T cell repertoires in COVID-19. Study-level background: The analysed material was cDNA or gDNA that came from T cells, B-cell-depleted T cells, or PBMCs.

V trimming: 5 bases; J trimming: 3 bases; junction bases outside the gene matches: 6. The CDR3 is 15 amino acids. Germline V CDR1 and CDR2: MNHEY, SVGAGI. In the study's own analysis: Reference gene primer amplification yielded estimated nucleated cell counts. Here immunoSEQ multiplex PCR was the method, and the copy in TCRdb shows in-frame clones only, minus some. The V and J calls and the clone size are those of that table, but D and trimming were determined from the DNA. The sample carries around 370,000 clones, around 90% recorded once. This sequence joins TRBV6-5 and TRBJ1-5; 8 bases are shared with TRBD1. This TCR was recovered from a man between 18 and 29 years old with active or convalescent COVID-19. What was sequenced was peripheral blood. CDR3 in DNA: TGTGCCAGCAGTACTGACAGGGGTGACAATCAGCCCCAGCATTTT. Translation: CASSTDRGDNQPQHF.